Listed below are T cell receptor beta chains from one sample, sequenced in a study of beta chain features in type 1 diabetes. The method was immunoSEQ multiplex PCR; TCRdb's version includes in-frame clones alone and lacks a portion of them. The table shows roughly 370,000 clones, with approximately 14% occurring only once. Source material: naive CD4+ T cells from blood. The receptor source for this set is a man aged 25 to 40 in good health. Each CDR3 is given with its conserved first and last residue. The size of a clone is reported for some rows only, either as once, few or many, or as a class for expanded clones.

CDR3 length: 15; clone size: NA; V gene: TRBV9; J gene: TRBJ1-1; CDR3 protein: CASSPSPQRGAEAFF
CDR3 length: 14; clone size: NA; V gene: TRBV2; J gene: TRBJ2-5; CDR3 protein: CASSSGTLRETQYF
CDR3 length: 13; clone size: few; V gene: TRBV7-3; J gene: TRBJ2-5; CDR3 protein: CASSLAYQETQYF
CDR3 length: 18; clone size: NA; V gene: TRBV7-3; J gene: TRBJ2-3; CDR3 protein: CASSLYASGVLSTDTQYF
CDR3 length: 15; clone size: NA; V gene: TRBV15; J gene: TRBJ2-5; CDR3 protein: CATSRVSARGETQYF
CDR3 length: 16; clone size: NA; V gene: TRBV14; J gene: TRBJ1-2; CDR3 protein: CASSQGYGQAAHGYTF
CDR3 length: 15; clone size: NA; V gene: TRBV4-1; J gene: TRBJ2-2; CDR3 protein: CASRITQGVTGELFF
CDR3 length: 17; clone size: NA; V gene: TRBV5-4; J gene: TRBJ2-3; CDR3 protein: CASSSYKGHLSTDTQYF
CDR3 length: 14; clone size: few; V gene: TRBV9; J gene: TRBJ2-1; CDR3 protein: CASSGTVKGDEQFF
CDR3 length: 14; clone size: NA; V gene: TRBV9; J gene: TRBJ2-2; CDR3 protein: CASSVVGGQGELFF
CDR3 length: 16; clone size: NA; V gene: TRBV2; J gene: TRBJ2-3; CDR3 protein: CASTRGASGRIDTQYF
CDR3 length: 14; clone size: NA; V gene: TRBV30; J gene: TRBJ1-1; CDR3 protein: CAWEPGRGNTEAFF
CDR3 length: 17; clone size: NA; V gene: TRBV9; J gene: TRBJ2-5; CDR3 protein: CASSVAGGLKNQETQYF
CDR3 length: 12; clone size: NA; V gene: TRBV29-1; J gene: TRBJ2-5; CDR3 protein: CSAWDFQETQYF
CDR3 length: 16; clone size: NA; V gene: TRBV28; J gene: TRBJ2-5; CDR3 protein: CASSFQRSGVIETQYF
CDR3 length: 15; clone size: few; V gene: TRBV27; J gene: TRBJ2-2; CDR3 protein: CASSDRVFSTGELFF
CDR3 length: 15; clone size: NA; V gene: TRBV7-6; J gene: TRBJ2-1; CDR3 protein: CASSLISGSFNEQFF
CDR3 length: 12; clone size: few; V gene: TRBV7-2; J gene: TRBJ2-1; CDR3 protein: CASSLLYNEQFF
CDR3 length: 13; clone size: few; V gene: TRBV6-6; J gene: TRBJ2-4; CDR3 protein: CASSTGTPPFQYF
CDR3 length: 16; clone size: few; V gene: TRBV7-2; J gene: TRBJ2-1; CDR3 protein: CASSLGLATKYNEQFF
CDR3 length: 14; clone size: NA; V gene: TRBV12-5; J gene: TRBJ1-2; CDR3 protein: CASGLPNSGYGYTF
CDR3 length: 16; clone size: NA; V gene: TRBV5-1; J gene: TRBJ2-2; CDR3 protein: CASSLVQGAGTGELFF
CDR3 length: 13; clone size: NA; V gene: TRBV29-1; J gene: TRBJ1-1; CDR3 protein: CSVFRGLNTEAFF
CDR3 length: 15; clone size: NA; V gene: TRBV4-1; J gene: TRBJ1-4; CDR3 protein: CASSQDRRLQRKLFF
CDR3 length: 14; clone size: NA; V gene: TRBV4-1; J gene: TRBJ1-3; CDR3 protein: CASRRTGPGNTIYF
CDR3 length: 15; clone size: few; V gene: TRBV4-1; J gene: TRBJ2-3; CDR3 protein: CASSLGLTSTDTQYF
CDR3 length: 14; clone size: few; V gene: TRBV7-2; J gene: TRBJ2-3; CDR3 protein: CASSSGLGTDTQYF
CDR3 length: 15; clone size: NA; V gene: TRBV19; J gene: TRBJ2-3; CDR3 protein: CASSILGTSTDTQYF
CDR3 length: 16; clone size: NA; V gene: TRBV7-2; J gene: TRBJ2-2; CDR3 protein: CASSLVRGENSGELFF
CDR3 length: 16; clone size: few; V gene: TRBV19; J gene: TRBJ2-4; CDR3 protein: CASSIGATTFLNIQYF
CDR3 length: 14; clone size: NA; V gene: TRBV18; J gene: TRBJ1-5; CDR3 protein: CASSSERNRGAQHF
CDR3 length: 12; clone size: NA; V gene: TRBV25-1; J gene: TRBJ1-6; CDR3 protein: CASSDPDSPLHF
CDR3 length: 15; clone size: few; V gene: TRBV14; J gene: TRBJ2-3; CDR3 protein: CASSQAGIFTDTQYF
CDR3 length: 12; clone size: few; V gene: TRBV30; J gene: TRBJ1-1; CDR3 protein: CAWDRQYYEAFF
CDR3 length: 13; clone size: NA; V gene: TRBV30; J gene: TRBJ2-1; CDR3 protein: CAWSAVVPGEQFF
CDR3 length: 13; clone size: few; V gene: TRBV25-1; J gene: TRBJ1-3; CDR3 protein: CASRPGSGNTIYF
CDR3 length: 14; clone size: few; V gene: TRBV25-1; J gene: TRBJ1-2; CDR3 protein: CASSVLGRDYGYTF
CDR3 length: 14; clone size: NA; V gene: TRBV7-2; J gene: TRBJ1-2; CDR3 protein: CASSLPERIYGYTF
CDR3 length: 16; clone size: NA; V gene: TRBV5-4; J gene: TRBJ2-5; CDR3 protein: CASSLKARGIQETQYF
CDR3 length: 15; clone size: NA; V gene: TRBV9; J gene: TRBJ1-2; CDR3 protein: CASSVARGRGNGYTF
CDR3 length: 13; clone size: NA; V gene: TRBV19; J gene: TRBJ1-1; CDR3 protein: CASSILEGGGAFF